Sequencing of this TCR beta chain was carried out in a study of shared clonotypes between healthy human individuals. Study-wide results and caveats: Expectations were that clonotype sharing among donors would be affected by sequencing depth. Generation of non-shared clonotypes was less probable than generation of clonotypes shared by all four donors.

Germline CDR1 reads SGHAT; CDR2 reads FQNNGV. The CDR3 sequence is 18 residues long. The ends lost 1 base at V and 0 bases at J; junction bases unmatched: 5. To note about this clone: The antigen remains unidentified.

Several immunoSEQ 96-well plates shared each subset's DNA, each plate a replicate. Repertoires were generated with immunoSEQ multiplex PCR, while TCRdb's copy carries only in-frame clones and drops some. The sample holds 1,400,000 or so clones, about 98.5% seen once. This sequence originates from a man in his thirties or forties in good health. Sequenced sample: naive CD4+ T cells sorted from blood. Subset reported: CD45RA+ positively selected. This chain connects TRBV11-2 to TRBJ2-3; TRBD2 aligns across 12 bases. The CDR3 protein is CASSLAVLAGGSTDTQYF. The CDR3 DNA sequence: TGTGCCAGCAGCTTAGCCGTACTAGCGGGAGGCAGCACAGATACGCAGTATTTT.